The TCR beta chain under discussion was sequenced for a study of T cell responses to AZD1222 COVID-19 vaccine. Clones were read by immunoSEQ multiplex PCR, and TCRdb kept only the in-frame ones, dropping some. The data show about 110,000 clones, over 75% seen once. Broader study findings: Seropositivity was recorded at baseline in only a handful of AZD1222 recipients. Reportedly, nearly half of unique spike TCRs recognized epitopes outside B.1.351/B.1.1.7 mutations. Along spike, vaccine-associated CD4 TCRs were found throughout, with dominance at 160-218 and 743-854.

The germline CDR1 and CDR2 sequences are SGHTS and YDEGEE. Trimming removed 2 bases from V and 5 bases from J; junction bases left unmatched: 16. CDR3 length: 20 residues. Note on this clone: The antigen is not known.

Second-dose recipients at about 4 or about 12 weeks were treated as one pooled group. V usage is TRBV5-8 and J usage is TRBJ1-4; 12 nucleotides match TRBD1. The TCR was taken from an adult who received the AZD1222 COVID-19 vaccine. Here the sequenced sample was peripheral blood, taken 28 days after the second AZD1222 dose. The CDR3, as DNA: TGTGCCAGCAGCTTCCTGTTGGCCGGGACAGGGGGCGCAAAGAATGAAAAACTGTTTTTT. This sequence encodes CASSFLLAGTGGAKNEKLFF.